Listed below are T cell receptor beta chains from one sample, sequenced in a study of blood T cell repertoires in COVID-19. This table comes from immunoSEQ multiplex PCR, and its TCRdb copy is limited to in-frame clones, with some not included. The data show 200,000 to 250,000 clones, 90% seen once. Specimen: PBMCs or T cells enriched from blood (not recorded which). These receptors came from a man aged 25 to 40 who had been exposed to COVID-19. Both conserved end residues are trimmed from each CDR3. D genes are given only for firm matches. Clone size appears in some rows only: once, few, many, or a class for an expanded clone.

V gene	clone size	D gene	J gene	CDR3 protein
TRBV5-1	-	-	TRBJ1-5	ASSLVVGANQPQH
TRBV2	-	TRBD1	TRBJ2-2	ASSEGQGRNTGELF
TRBV18	-	-	TRBJ1-5	ASSPGARNSNQPQH
TRBV27	-	-	TRBJ1-5	ASSFGENNSNQPQH
TRBV4-2	-	TRBD1	TRBJ1-6	ASSQDISPGQHSPLH
TRBV19	once	TRBD1	TRBJ2-2	ASSPRDRVRELF
TRBV4-2	-	-	TRBJ1-1	ASSQVSENTEAF
TRBV5-6	-	TRBD1	TRBJ2-1	ASSTPGQGNPEQF
TRBV4-1	-	-	TRBJ1-4	ASSHYSTIKTPGPTNEKLF
TRBV21-1	-	-	TRBJ2-7	ASSLSRGSSYEQY
TRBV29-1	-	TRBD2	TRBJ2-3	SVEAGGGLAGGTDTQY
TRBV19	few	-	TRBJ2-6	ASSISGEVTNVLT
TRBV5-1	-	-	TRBJ2-1	ASSLLAGSVEQF
TRBV20-1	once	-	TRBJ2-7	SASREYEQY
TRBV24-1	-	TRBD1	TRBJ1-1	ATSDHRTGEKVNTEAF